Following are 4 T cell receptor beta chains from one sample sequenced in a study of identical twins. TCRdb ran MiXCR on the 5' RACE reads and lists one entry per CDR3 protein. The sample records 500,000 to 600,000 distinct CDR3 sequences, around 20% being singletons. This sample also appeared in a second study, on T cells expressing NK-cell markers.

Sequencing used CD4+ T cells sorted from blood. These receptors came from a woman aged 18 to 35 in good health.

The chain combines TRBV20-1 with TRBJ2-2; tentative D call: TRBD2 (5 bases). The CDR3 sequence is 14 residues long. Between the trimmed V and J ends, which lost 4 bases and 3 bases, there was a span of 12 bases. Germline V lookup: CDR1 DFQATT, CDR2 SNEGSKA (reference sequence). The chain's CDR3 is CSAMTSGYTGELFF. DNA for the CDR3: TGCAGTGCTATGACCAGCGGCTACACCGGGGAGCTGTTTTTT.

This clonotype has just a few counts. The chain couples TRBV20-1 to TRBJ2-1; tentative D call: TRBD1 (5 bases). Germline CDR1 reads DFQATT; CDR2 reads SNEGSKA (reference sequence). Deletions cut 2 bases from V and 8 bases from J, with 16 bases between. This CDR3 is built from 14 residues. The CDR3 here is CSARIPSRGDEQFF. As DNA, the CDR3 is TGCAGTGCTAGAATCCCCTCTAGGGGTGATGAGCAGTTCTTC.

V and J are TRBV11-2 and TRBJ2-7; either TRBD1 or TRBD2 may supply D (5 bases each). The germline CDR1 and CDR2 sequences are SGHAT and FQNNGV. Trimming took 5 bases from V and 3 from J, leaving 17 bases between them. The CDR3 has 15 amino acids. In DNA form, the CDR3 reads TGTGCCAGCAGCCTTTACCCGGGACCGAGCTACGAGCAGTACTTC. It yields the protein CASSLYPGPSYEQYF.

This clonotype was counted at least ten times. The rearrangement uses TRBV20-1 and TRBJ2-1; the match to TRBD2 covers 12 bases. CDR1 and CDR2 from the germline V gene are DFQATT and SNEGSKA (reference sequence). CDR3 length equals 16 residues. V was pared by 4 bases and J by 0 bases, with 4 bases of the junction left unmatched. Here the CDR3 reads CSATSGGGSSYNEQFF. CDR3 DNA: TGCAGTGCTACTAGCGGGGGGGGAAGCTCCTACAATGAGCAGTTCTTC.